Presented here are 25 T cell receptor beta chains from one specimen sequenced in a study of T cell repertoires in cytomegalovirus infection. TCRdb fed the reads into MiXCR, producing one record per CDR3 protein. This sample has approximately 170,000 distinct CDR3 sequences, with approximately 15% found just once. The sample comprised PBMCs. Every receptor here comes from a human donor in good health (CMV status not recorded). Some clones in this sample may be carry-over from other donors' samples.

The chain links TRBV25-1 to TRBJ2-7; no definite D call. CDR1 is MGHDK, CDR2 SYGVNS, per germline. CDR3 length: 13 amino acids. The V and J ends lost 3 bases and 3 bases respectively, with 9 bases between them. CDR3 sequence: CASSDQGRYEQYF. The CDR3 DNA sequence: TGTGCCAGCAGTGACCAAGGACGCTACGAGCAGTACTTC.

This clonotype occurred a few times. The DNA of the CDR3 is TGCGCCAGCAGCCTTTCAGGGGAGGGGGGCACTGAAGCTTTCTTT. Protein sequence: CASSLSGEGGTEAFF. This chain uses TRBV4-1 with TRBJ1-1; perhaps TRBD1 as D (6 bases). This CDR3 contains 15 residues. Trimming removed 4 bases from V and 4 bases from J, with 16 bases in between. The germline CDR1 and CDR2 sequences are MGHRA and YSYEKL.

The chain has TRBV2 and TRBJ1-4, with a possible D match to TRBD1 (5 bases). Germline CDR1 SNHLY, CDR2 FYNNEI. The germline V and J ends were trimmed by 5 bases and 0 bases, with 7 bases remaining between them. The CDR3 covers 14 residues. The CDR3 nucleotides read TGTGCCAGCAGTCGACAGTCAACTAATGAAAAACTGTTTTTT. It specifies CASSRQSTNEKLFF.

CDR3 sequence (DNA): TGCGCCAGCGGCAGGGGAGGCCACGAGCAGTACTTC. Protein product: CASGRGGHEQYF. The J gene is TRBJ2-7, the V gene TRBV5-1; D is possibly TRBD1 or TRBD2 (6 bases each). This CDR3 contains 12 residues. Germline V lookup: CDR1 SGHRS, CDR2 YFSETQ. V was cut by 7 bases and J by 5 bases, with 13 bases left in between.

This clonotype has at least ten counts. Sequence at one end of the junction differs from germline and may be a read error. The CDR3 sequence is CASSPGSNTGELFF. As DNA, the CDR3 is TGTGCTAGCAGCCCCGGTTCCAACACCGGGGAGCTGTTTTTT. The rearrangement links TRBV7-7 to TRBJ2-2; unclear D gene. Looked up from germline, CDR1 is SSHAT and CDR2 is FNYEAQ (reference sequence). The length of the CDR3 is 14 residues.

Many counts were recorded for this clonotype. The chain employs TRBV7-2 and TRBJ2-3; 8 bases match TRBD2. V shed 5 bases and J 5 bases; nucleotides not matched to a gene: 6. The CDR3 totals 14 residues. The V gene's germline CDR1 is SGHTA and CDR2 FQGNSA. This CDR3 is CASSPSGRLDTQYF. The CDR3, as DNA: TGTGCCAGCAGCCCGAGCGGGAGATTAGATACGCAGTATTTT.

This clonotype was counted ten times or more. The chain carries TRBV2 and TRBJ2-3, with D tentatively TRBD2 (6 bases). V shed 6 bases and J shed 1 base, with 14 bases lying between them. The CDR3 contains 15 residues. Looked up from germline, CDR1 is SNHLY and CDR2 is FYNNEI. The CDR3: CASRARGTRTDTQYF. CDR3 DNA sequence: TGTGCCAGCAGAGCCCGGGGGACCCGCACAGATACGCAGTATTTT.

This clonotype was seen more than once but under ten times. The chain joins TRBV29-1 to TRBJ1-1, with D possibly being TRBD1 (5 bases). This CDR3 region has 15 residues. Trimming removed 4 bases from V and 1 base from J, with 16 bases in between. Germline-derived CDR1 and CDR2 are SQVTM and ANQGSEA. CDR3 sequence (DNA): TGCAGCGTTGCAGCCCCGGCAGGGAAGAACACTGAAGCTTTCTTT. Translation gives CSVAAPAGKNTEAFF.

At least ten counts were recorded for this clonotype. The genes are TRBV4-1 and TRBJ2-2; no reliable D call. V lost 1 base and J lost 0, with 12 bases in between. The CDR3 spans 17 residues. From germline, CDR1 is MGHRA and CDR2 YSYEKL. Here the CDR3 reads CASSQGGLEANTGELFF. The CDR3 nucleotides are TGCGCCAGCAGCCAAGGGGGTCTAGAGGCGAACACCGGGGAGCTGTTTTTT.

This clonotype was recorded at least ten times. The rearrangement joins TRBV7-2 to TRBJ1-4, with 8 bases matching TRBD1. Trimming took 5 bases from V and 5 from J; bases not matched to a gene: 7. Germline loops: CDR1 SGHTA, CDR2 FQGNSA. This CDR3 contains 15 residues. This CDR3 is CASSPTGQANEKLFF. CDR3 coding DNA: TGTGCCAGCAGCCCCACGGGACAGGCAAATGAAAAACTGTTTTTT.

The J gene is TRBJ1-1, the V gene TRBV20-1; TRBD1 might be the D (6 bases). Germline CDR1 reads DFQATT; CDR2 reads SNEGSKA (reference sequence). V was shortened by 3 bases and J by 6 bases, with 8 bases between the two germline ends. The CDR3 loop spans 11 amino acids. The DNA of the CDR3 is TGCAGTGCTAGTCAGGGGTCTGAAGCTTTCTTT. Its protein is CSASQGSEAFF.

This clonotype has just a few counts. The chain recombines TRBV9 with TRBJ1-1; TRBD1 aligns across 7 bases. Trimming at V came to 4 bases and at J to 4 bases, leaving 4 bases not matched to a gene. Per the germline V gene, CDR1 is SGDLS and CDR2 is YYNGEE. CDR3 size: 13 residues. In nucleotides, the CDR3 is TGTGCCAGCAGCAAGACAGGGCGCACTGAAGCTTTCTTT. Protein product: CASSKTGRTEAFF.

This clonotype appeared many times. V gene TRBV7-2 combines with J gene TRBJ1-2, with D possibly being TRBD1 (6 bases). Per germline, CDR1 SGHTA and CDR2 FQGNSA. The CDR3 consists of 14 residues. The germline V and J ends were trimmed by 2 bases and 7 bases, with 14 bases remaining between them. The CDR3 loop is CASSLMPEGGGYTF. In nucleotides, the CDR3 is TGTGCCAGCAGCTTAATGCCGGAGGGGGGTGGCTACACCTTC.

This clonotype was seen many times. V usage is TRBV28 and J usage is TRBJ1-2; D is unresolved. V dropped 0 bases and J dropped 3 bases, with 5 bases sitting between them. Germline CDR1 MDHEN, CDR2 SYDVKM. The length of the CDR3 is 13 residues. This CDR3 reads CASSLWGYYGYTF. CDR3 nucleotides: TGTGCCAGCAGTTTATGGGGTTACTATGGCTACACCTTC.

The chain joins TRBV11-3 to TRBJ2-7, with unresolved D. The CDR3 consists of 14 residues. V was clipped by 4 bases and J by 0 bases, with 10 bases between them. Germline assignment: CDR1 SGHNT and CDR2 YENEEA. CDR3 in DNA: TGTGCCAGCAGCTATGGGTCGAGCTCCTACGAGCAGTACTTC. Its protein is CASSYGSSSYEQYF.

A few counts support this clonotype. The CDR3 sequence: CASSELRRTEAFF. In DNA form, the CDR3 reads TGTGCCAGCAGTGAATTACGGAGGACTGAAGCTTTCTTT. The genes are TRBV25-1 and TRBJ1-1; no reliable D call. Germline CDR1 reads MGHDK; CDR2 reads SYGVNS. The CDR3 spans 13 residues. Trimming took 1 base from V and 5 from J, leaving 8 bases between them.

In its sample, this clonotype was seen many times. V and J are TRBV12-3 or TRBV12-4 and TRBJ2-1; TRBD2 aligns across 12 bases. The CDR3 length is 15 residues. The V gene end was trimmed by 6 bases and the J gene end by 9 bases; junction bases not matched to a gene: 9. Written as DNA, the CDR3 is TGTGCCAGCAGCTCTCTAGCGGGGGGGTTAGGTGAGCAGTTCTTC. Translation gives CASSSLAGGLGEQFF.

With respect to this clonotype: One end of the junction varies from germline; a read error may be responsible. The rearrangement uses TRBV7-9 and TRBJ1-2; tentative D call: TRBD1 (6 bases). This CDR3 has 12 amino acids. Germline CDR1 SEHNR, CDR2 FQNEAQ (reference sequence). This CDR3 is CASTLGGGGYTF. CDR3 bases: TGTGCCAGCACCTTAGGGGGGGGCGGCTACACCTTC.

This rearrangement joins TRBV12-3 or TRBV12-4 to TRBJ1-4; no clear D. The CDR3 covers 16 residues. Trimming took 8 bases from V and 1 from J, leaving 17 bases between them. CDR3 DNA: TGTGCCAGCGCATCCTCAGGCCGGGTAACTAATGAAAAACTGTTTTTT. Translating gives CASASSGRVTNEKLFF.

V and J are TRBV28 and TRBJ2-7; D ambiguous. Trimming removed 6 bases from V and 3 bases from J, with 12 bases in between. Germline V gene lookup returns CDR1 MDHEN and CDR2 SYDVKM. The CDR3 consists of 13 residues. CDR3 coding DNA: TGTGCCAGCAGCACCTCCCTTAGCTACGAGCAGTACTTC. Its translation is CASSTSLSYEQYF.

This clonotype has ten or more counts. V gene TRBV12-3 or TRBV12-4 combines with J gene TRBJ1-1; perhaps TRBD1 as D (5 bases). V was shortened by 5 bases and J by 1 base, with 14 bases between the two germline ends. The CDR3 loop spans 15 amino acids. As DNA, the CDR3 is TGTGCCAGCAGTCCCCGGGGGAGAGCGAACACTGAAGCTTTCTTT. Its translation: CASSPRGRANTEAFF.

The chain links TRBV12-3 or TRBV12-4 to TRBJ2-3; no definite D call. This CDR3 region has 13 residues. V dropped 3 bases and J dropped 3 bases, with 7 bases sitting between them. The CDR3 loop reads CASSFIRTDTQYF. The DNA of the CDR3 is TGTGCCAGCAGTTTTATTAGGACAGATACGCAGTATTTT.

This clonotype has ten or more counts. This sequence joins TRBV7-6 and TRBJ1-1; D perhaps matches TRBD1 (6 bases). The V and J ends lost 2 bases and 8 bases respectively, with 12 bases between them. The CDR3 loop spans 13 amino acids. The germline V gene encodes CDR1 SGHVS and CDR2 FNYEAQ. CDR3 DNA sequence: TGTGCCAGCAGCTTACTGGGGACACTGGAAGCTTTCTTT. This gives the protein CASSLLGTLEAFF.

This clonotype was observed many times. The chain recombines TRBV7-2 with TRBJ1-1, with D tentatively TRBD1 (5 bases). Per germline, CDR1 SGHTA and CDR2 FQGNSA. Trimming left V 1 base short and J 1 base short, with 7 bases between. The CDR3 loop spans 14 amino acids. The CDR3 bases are TGTGCCAGCAGCTTAGGACAGCAGAACACTGAAGCTTTCTTT. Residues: CASSLGQQNTEAFF.

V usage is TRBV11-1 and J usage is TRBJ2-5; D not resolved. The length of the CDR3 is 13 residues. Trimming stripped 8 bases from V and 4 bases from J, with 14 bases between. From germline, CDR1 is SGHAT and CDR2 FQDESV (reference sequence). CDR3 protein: CASSPDPRETQYF. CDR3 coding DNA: TGTGCCAGCTCCCCGGACCCACGAGAGACCCAGTACTTC. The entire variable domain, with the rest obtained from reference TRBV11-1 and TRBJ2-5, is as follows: EAEVAQSPRYKITEKSQAVAFWCDPISGHATLYWYRQILGQGPELLVQFQDESVVDDSQLPKDRFSAERLKGVDSTLKIQPAELGDSAMYLCASSPDPRETQYFGPGTRLLVL.